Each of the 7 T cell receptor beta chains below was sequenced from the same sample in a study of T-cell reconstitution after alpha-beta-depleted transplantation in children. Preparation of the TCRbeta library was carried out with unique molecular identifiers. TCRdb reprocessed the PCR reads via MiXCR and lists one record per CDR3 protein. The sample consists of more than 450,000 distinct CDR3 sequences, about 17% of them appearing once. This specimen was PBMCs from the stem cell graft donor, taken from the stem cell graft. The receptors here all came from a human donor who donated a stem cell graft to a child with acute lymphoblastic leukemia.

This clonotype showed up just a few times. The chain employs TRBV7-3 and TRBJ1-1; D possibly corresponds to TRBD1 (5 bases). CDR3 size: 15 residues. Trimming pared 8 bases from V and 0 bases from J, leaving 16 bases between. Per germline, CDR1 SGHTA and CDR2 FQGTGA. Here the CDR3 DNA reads TGTGCCAGCGGACATCCGGAGATTATGAACACTGAAGCTTTCTTT. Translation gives CASGHPEIMNTEAFF.

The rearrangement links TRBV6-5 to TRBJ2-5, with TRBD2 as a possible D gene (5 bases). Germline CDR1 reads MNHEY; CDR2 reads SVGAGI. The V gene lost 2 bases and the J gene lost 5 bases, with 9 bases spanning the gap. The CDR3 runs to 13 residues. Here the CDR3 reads CASSYRSGETQYF. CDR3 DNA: TGTGCCAGCAGTTACAGGTCGGGGGAGACCCAGTACTTC.

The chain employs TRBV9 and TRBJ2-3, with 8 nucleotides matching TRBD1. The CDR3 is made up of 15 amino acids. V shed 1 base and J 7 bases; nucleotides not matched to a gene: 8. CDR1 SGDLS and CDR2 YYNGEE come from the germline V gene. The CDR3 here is CASSVRQGSEYTQYF. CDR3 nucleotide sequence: TGTGCCAGCAGCGTAAGACAGGGGTCGGAATATACGCAGTATTTT. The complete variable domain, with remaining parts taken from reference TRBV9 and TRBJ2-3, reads DSGVTQTPKHLITATGQRVTLRCSPRSGDLSVYWYQQSLDQGLQFLIQYYNGEERAKGNILERFSAQQFPDLHSELNLSSLELGDSALYFCASSVRQGSEYTQYFGPGTRLTVL.

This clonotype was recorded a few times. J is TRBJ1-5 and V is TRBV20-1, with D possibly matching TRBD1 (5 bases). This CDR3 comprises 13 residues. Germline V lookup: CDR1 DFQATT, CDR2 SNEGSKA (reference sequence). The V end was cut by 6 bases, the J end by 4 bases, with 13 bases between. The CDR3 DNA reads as TGCAGTGCCGCCGGGACGGATAATCAGCCCCAGCATTTT. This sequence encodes CSAAGTDNQPQHF.

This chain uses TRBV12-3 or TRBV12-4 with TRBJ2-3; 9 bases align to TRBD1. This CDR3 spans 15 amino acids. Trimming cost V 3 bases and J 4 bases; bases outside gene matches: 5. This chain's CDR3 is CASSFITGGADTQYF. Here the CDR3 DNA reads TGTGCCAGCAGTTTTATAACAGGGGGCGCAGATACGCAGTATTTT.

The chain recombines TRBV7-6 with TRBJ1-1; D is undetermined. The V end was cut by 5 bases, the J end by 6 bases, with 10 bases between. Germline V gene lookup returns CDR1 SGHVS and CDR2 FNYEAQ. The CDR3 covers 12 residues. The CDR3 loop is CASSPYTSEAFF. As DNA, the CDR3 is TGTGCCAGCAGCCCATACACGTCTGAAGCTTTCTTT.

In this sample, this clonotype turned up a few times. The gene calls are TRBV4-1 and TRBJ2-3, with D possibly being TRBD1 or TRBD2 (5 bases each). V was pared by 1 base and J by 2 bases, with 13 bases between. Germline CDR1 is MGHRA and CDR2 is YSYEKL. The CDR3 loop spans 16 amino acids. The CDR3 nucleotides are TGCGCCAGCAGCCAAGTGACAGCGGTCTTCACAGATACGCAGTATTTT. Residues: CASSQVTAVFTDTQYF.